One and the same sample provided the 5 T cell receptor beta chains below, sequenced in a study of neurological immune-mediated disorders. Time point noted: longitudinal time-point 1 (baseline). In TCRdb, the 5' RACE reads were re-called with MiXCR into one record per CDR3 protein. The sample records about 71,000 distinct CDR3 sequences, approximately 13% being singletons. The sequenced material came from PBMCs. The source of these receptors is a female donor with HTLV-1-associated myelopathy (HAM/TSP).

This clonotype has at least ten counts. The genes are TRBV4-1 and TRBJ2-2; 8 positions agree with TRBD2. J gave up 5 bases and V 4 bases, and 6 bases lay outside the gene matches. This CDR3 region has 15 residues. From germline, CDR1 is MGHRA and CDR2 YSYEKL. The CDR3 DNA reads TGCGCCAGCAGCCTCGGGGGGGGTAGGACCGGGGAGCTGTTTTTT. Its translation is CASSLGGGRTGELFF.

There are many counts of this clonotype. The chain uses TRBV7-9 and TRBJ2-5; tentatively, D is TRBD2 (5 bases). V gave up 6 bases and J gave up 5 bases, with 16 bases separating them. CDR1 SEHNR and CDR2 FQNEAQ come from the germline V gene (reference sequence). The CDR3 length is 14 residues. The chain's CDR3 is CASRPPVIAETQYF. CDR3 nucleotides: TGTGCCAGCAGGCCTCCGGTGATAGCGGAGACCCAGTACTTC.

V gene TRBV7-9 combines with J gene TRBJ2-4, with 12 bases lining up with TRBD1. The V segment lost 4 bases and the J segment 7 bases; nucleotides outside the gene matches: 8. From germline, CDR1 is SEHNR and CDR2 FQNEAQ (reference sequence). This CDR3 region has 16 residues. The CDR3 reads CASSSSGQGAPNIQYF. CDR3 coding DNA: TGTGCCAGCAGCTCCTCGGGACAGGGGGCGCCGAACATTCAGTACTTC.

The sample holds many counts of this clonotype. The chain has TRBV7-2 and TRBJ1-2; D perhaps matches TRBD1 (5 bases). CDR1 and CDR2 from the germline V gene are SGHTA and FQGNSA. Trimming removed 3 bases at V and 7 bases at J, with 12 bases between. The CDR3 covers 13 residues. CDR3 amino acids: CASSFEAGGGYTF. The CDR3 bases are TGTGCCAGCAGCTTCGAGGCTGGGGGTGGCTACACCTTC.

J is TRBJ2-3 and V is TRBV14, with D hard to call. Per germline, CDR1 SGHDN and CDR2 FVKESK. Deletions cut 2 bases from V and 3 bases from J, with 9 bases between. This CDR3 has 14 residues. Written as DNA, the CDR3 is TGTGCCAGCAGCCAATATTTTAGAACAGATACGCAGTATTTT. It specifies CASSQYFRTDTQYF.